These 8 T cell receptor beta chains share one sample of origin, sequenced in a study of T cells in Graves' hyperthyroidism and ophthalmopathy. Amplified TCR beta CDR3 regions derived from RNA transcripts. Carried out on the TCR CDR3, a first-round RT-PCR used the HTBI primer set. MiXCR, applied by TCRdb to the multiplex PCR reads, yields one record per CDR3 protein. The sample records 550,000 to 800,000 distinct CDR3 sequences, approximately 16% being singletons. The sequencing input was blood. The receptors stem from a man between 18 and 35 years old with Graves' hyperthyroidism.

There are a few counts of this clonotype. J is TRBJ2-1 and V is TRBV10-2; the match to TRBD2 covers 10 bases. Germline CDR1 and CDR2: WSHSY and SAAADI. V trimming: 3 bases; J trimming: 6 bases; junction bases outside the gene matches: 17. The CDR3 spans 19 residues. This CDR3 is CASSDYVTGGLAEGNEQFF. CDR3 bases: TGCGCCAGCAGTGATTACGTGACCGGAGGACTAGCGGAAGGCAATGAGCAGTTCTTC.

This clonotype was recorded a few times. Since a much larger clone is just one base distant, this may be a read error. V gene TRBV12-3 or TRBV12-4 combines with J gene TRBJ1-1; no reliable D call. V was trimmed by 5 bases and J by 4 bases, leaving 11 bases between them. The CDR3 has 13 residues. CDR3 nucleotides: TGTGCCAGCAGTCCACAGTTGAGCACTGAAGCTTTCTTT. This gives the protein CASSPQLSTEAFF.

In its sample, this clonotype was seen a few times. CDR3 loop: CASSQEGAGGSNTEAFF. CDR3 nucleotide sequence: TGTGCCAGCAGCCAAGAGGGCGCAGGGGGATCGAACACTGAAGCTTTCTTT. This sequence joins TRBV4-2 and TRBJ1-1; TRBD1 matches 7 bases. The V and J ends lost 0 bases and 1 base, in that order; junction bases with no gene match: 8. Germline V CDR1 and CDR2: LGHNA, YNFKEQ. The CDR3 is 17 amino acids.

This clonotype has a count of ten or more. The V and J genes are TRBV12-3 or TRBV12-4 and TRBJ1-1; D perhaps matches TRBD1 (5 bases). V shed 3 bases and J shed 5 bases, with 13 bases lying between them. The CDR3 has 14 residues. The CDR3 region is CASSLRGWGTEAFF. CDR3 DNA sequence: TGTGCCAGCAGTTTGCGGGGGTGGGGTACTGAAGCTTTCTTT.

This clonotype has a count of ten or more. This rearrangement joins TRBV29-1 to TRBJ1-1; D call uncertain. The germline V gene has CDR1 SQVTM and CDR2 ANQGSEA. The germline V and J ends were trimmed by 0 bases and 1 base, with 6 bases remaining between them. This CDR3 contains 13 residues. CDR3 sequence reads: CSVEEGRNTEAFF. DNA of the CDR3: TGCAGCGTTGAAGAAGGGAGGAACACTGAAGCTTTCTTT.

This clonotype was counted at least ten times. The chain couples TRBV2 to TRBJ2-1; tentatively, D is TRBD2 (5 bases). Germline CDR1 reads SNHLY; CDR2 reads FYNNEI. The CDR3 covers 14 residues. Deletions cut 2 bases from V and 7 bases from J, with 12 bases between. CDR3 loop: CASSEILRGNEQFF. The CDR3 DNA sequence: TGTGCCAGCAGTGAAATCCTCAGAGGGAATGAGCAGTTCTTC.

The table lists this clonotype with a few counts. Here the CDR3 DNA reads TGTGCCAGCAGCTTCCCCGGGACTGTTAACACAGATACGCAGTATTTT. This gives the protein CASSFPGTVNTDTQYF. V is TRBV7-9 and J is TRBJ2-3; TRBD2 is a possible D gene (6 bases). Trimming removed 3 bases at V and 2 bases at J, with 15 bases between. Germline V gene data show CDR1 as SEHNR and CDR2 as FQNEAQ (reference sequence). The CDR3 consists of 16 residues.

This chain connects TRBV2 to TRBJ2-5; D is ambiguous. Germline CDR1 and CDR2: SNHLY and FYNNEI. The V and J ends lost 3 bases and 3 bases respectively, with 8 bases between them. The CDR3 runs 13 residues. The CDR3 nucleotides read TGTGCCAGCAGTGATTGGCCCGAAGAGACCCAGTACTTC. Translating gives CASSDWPEETQYF.